A selection of T cell receptor beta chains follows, all from one sample in a study of cytomegalovirus exposure and HLA in healthy donors. Produced via immunoSEQ multiplex PCR; TCRdb's table is partial and in-frame only. The sample contains some 200,000 clones, around four fifths of which appear only once. Sequenced: PBMCs. The origin of the receptors is a middle-aged woman in good health and CMV-seronegative. CDR3s include the opening cysteine and the closing phenylalanine or tryptophan. D genes are given only for firm matches. A clone size is listed for some rows: how often the clone was seen (once, few, many), or a class if it is expanded.

. TRBJ2-1 TRBD2 TRBV7-2 CASSFTGTSGRNEQFF TGTGCCAGCAGCTTTACCGGGACTAGCGGGAGGAATGAGCAGTTCTTC
. TRBJ2-5 TRBD2 TRBV30 CAWSAGLAGGQETQYF TGTGCCTGGAGTGCTGGACTAGCGGGCGGTCAAGAGACCCAGTACTTC
. TRBJ1-1 . TRBV28 CASSFRLNTEAFF TGTGCCAGCAGCTTCAGATTGAACACTGAAGCTTTCTTT
. TRBJ2-7 . TRBV7-9 CASSSTRYEQYF TGTGCCAGCAGCTCCACTCGCTACGAGCAGTACTTC
. TRBJ2-2 . TRBV5-3 CARSLSRTAENRGGNTGELFF TGTGCCAGAAGCCTCTCAAGGACTGCGGAGAACCGCGGCGGGAACACCGGGGAGCTGTTTTTT
. TRBJ1-5 . TRBV4-1 CASSLGTNQPQHF TGCGCCAGCAGCCTGGGGACTAATCAGCCCCAGCATTTT
few TRBJ2-3 TRBD1 TRBV28 CASSLYRGGTDTQYF TGTGCCAGCAGTTTATACAGGGGAGGCACAGATACGCAGTATTTT
. TRBJ1-2 . TRBV2 CASSGGGNYGYTF TGTGCCAGCAGTGGGGGGGGGAACTATGGCTACACCTTC
once TRBJ1-3 . TRBV7-2 CASRVAAGNTIYF TGTGCCAGCAGGGTTGCGGCTGGAAACACCATATATTTT
few TRBJ2-5 . TRBV29-1 CSVFSRETQYF TGCAGCGTTTTTAGCCGGGAGACCCAGTACTTC
once TRBJ2-3 . TRBV19 CASSMEEGHITDTQYF TGTGCCAGTAGTATGGAAGAGGGACACATCACAGATACGCAGTATTTT
. TRBJ2-7 . TRBV30 CAWSVSIHEQYF TGTGCCTGGAGTGTATCTATCCACGAGCAGTACTTC
. TRBJ2-2 TRBD1 TRBV27 CASSLRGGSPTGELFF TGTGCCAGCAGTTTGCGAGGGGGCTCCCCCACCGGGGAGCTGTTTTTT
. TRBJ1-2 . TRBV9 CASSVESSGGYTF TGTGCCAGCAGCGTAGAGTCGAGTGGTGGCTACACCTTC
. TRBJ2-1 . TRBV20-1 CSATRNEQFF TGCAGTGCTACCAGAAATGAGCAGTTCTTC
. TRBJ2-3 . TRBV5-1 CASSRLSRNFAQYF TGCGCCAGCAGCCGACTATCCCGGAATTTTGCGCAGTATTTT
. TRBJ2-2 TRBD1 TRBV4-1 CASSQPGQPTGELFF TGCGCCAGCAGCCAACCGGGACAGCCCACCGGGGAGCTGTTTTTT
. TRBJ1-2 . TRBV29-1 CSVAWAGGRHYGYTF TGCAGCGTTGCATGGGCCGGGGGGCGGCACTATGGCTACACCTTC
. TRBJ2-3 . TRBV7-9 CASSTGLGTDTQYF TGTGCCAGCAGCACAGGGTTGGGGACAGATACGCAGTATTTT
. TRBJ2-3 . TRBV27 CASSPRDARPGTDTQYF TGTGCCAGCAGTCCGCGGGACGCCCGTCCTGGCACAGATACGCAGTATTTT
. TRBJ2-3 TRBD2 TRBV5-1 CASSPGLAGGTDTQYF TGCGCCAGCAGCCCGGGACTAGCGGGGGGCACAGATACGCAGTATTTT
. TRBJ2-7 . TRBV5-1 CASSLGDLSYEQYF TGCGCCAGCAGCTTGGGGGACTTATCCTACGAGCAGTACTTC
. TRBJ2-7 TRBD2 TRBV6-6 CATRGLAGGRSYEQYF TGTGCCACCAGGGGTCTAGCGGGAGGGCGAAGTTACGAGCAGTACTTC
. TRBJ1-2 . TRBV9 CASSVGGPTMGYTF TGTGCCAGCAGCGTAGGAGGGCCTACCATGGGCTACACCTTC
. TRBJ1-5 . TRBV28 CASSLRGYGGNQPQHF TGTGCCAGCAGTTTAAGAGGGTATGGGGGCAATCAGCCCCAGCATTTT
. TRBJ1-5 TRBD1 TRBV6-5 CASRYIGTGLFRPQHF TGTGCCAGCAGATACATCGGGACAGGGCTCTTCAGGCCCCAGCATTTT